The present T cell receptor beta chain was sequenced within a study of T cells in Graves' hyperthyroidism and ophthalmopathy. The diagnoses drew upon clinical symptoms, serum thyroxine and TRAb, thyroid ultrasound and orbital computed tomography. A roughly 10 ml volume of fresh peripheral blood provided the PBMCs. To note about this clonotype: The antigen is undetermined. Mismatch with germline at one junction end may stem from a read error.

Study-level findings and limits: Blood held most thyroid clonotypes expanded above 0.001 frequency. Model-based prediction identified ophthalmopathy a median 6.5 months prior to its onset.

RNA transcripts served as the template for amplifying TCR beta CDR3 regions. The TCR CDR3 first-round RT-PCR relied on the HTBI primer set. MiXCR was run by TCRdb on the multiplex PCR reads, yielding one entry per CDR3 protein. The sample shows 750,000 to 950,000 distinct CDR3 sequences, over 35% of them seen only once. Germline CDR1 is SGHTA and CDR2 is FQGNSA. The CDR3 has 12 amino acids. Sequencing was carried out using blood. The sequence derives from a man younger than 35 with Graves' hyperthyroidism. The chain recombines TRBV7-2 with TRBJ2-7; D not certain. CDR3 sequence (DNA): TGTGCCAGCAGCTTAGACCGCTACGGGCAGTACTTC. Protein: CASSLDRYGQYF.